One and the same sample provided the 25 T cell receptor beta chains below, sequenced in a study of T cells in women clearing cervical HPV infection. Assay: immunoSEQ multiplex PCR; the TCRdb copy retains only in-frame clones and omits some. Here the sample table reports some 23,000 clones. Sequencing input: blood buffy coat. The source of these receptors is a woman between 18 and 70 years old with a cervical HPV16 infection that either progressed to CIN3+ or cleared (not recorded which).

CDR3 loop: CSATPSGGGETQYF. The DNA read from the CDR3 is TGCAGTGCCACCCCTAGCGGGGGGGGAGAGACG. The genes are TRBV20-1 and TRBJ2-3, with TRBD2 matching over 12 bases. From the germline J gene comes the end of the CDR3, since the read stops 3 residues before it. This CDR3 has 14 amino acids. Germline V lookup: CDR1 DFQATT, CDR2 SNEGSKA (reference sequence).

Of note for this clone: Read sequence stops 3 residues before the CDR3 end, and the germline J gene provides the missing end. V is TRBV29-1 and J is TRBJ1-2; 7 bases match TRBD1. CDR1 and CDR2 from the germline V gene are SQVTM and ANQGSEA. After removal of 6 bases from V and 3 bases from J, the junction contained 4 bases not matched to a gene. CDR3 size: 12 residues. This CDR3 is CSVGQDYYGYTF. Partial CDR3 DNA: TGCAGCGTAGGACAGGATTACTATGGC.

As regards this clone: The read finishes 3 residues shy of the CDR3 end, and the germline J gene is used to complete it. This chain connects TRBV29-1 to TRBJ1-3, with D possibly TRBD1 on 5 matching bases. Germline CDR1 SQVTM, CDR2 ANQGSEA. The CDR3 runs 13 residues. The V gene lost 7 bases and the J gene lost 2 bases, with 12 bases spanning the gap. Incomplete CDR3 DNA: TGCAGCGCAAGTCGGGGGGCTGGAAACACC. Encoded protein: CSASRGAGNT. The complete CDR3 protein is CSASRGAGNTIYF.

Concerning this clone itself: The missing CDR3 end, 3 residues past where the read stops, is filled in from the germline J gene. The chain couples TRBV7-8 to TRBJ1-1, with D possibly TRBD1 on 6 matching bases. Germline lookup yields CDR1 SGHVS and CDR2 FQNEAQ. Trimming shortened V by 5 bases and J by 4 bases, and 11 bases separated the two germline ends. The CDR3 is 13 residues long. CDR3 DNA, as far as it was read: TGTGCCAGCAGCCTTACAGGGCCCACTGAA. Encoded protein: CASSLTGPTE. The whole CDR3 protein is CASSLTGPTEAFF.

Comments on this clone: The CDR3 end is not reached by the read, which stops 3 residues before it; the germline J gene fills it in. This sequence joins TRBV24-1 and TRBJ1-3; 8 nucleotides line up with TRBD1. The CDR3 runs 16 residues. The V segment lost 5 bases and the J segment 4 bases; nucleotides outside the gene matches: 9. Germline CDR1 is KGHDR and CDR2 is SFDVKD. The CDR3: CATSASTGDTGNTIYF. The DNA read from the CDR3 is TGTGCCACCAGTGCGTCGACAGGGGATACGGGAAACACC.

Concerning this clone: The read ends 3 residues before the CDR3 terminus; that terminus is restored from the germline J gene. The chain combines TRBV28 with TRBJ2-7, with 9 bases matching TRBD1. V shed 2 bases and J 4 bases; nucleotides not matched to a gene: 6. There are 15 residues in the CDR3. The V gene's germline CDR1 is MDHEN and CDR2 SYDVKM. The CDR3 sequence: CASSLPGQGTYEQYF. The sequenced CDR3 bases are TGTGCCAGCAGTTTACCGGGACAGGGTACGTACGAG. Full variable domain (remainder filled in from reference TRBV28 and TRBJ2-7): DVKVTQSSRYLVKRTGEKVFLECVQDMDHENMFWYRQDPGLGLRLIYFSYDVKMKEKGDIPEGYSVSREKKERFSLILESASTNQTSMYLCASSLPGQGTYEQYFGPGTRLTVT.

CDR3 DNA (partial): TGCGCCAGCAGCTTAATAGCGGGAGACACCGGGGAG. This translates into CASSLIAGDTGE. The whole CDR3 region reads CASSLIAGDTGELFF. This chain links TRBV5-1 with TRBJ2-2, with 9 positions matching TRBD2. The read stops 3 residues short of the end of the CDR3; the missing end is completed from the germline J gene. CDR3 length equals 15 residues. The germline gives CDR1 SGHRS, CDR2 YFSETQ. Losses at the gene ends were 2 bases for V and 3 bases for J; bases not matched to a gene: 2.

CDR3 protein: CASSFQGGTEAFF. Partial CDR3 DNA: TGTGCCAGCAGCTTTCAGGGAGGGACTGAA. This chain connects TRBV13 to TRBJ1-1; tentatively, D is TRBD1 (5 bases). The read gets to within 3 residues of the CDR3 end, and the germline J gene fills in the rest. This CDR3 is 13 amino acids long. The V and J ends lost 3 bases and 5 bases respectively, with 10 bases between them. Per the germline V gene, CDR1 is PRHDT and CDR2 is FYEKMQ (reference sequence).

About this clone itself: The CDR3 end is not reached by the read, which stops 3 residues before it; the germline J gene fills it in. The rearrangement links TRBV5-4 to TRBJ1-4, with a tentative D call TRBD1 (5 bases). The germline CDR1 and CDR2 sequences are SGHNT and YYREEE (reference sequence). This CDR3 is built from 14 residues. V was clipped by 3 bases and J by 8 bases, with 14 bases between them. The CDR3 DNA, read in part, is TGTGCCAGCAGCTCAGGGCTAGGGCCGGAAAAA. Translated, it gives CASSSGLGPEK. The CDR3 reads in full as CASSSGLGPEKLFF.

On this clone itself: The CDR3 end falls 3 residues outside the read, so it is completed with the germline J gene. The chain uses TRBV2 and TRBJ1-3; D remains ambiguous. The CDR3 consists of 13 residues. V was pared by 8 bases and J by 3 bases, with 11 bases between. Germline assignment: CDR1 SNHLY and CDR2 FYNNEI. CDR3 DNA (partial): TGTGCCAGCGACACAGCCCTTGGAAACACC. Protein sequence: CASDTALGNT. The complete CDR3 sequence is CASDTALGNTIYF.

On this clone itself: The sequence runs out 3 residues before the end of the CDR3; the remainder is reconstructed from the germline J gene. This rearrangement joins TRBV29-1 to TRBJ2-5; D call uncertain. Trimming removed 6 bases from V and 0 bases from J, with 14 bases in between. Germline CDR1 SQVTM, CDR2 ANQGSEA. This CDR3 spans 14 amino acids. The covered CDR3 bases are TGCAGCGTCCGCCAGGAAAATTACCAAGAGACC. It encodes CSVRQENYQET. The CDR3 in its entirety is CSVRQENYQETQYF.

As to this clone: The read comes to an end 3 residues before the CDR3 does, leaving the germline J gene to fill in the end. This chain uses TRBV4-1 with TRBJ2-5, with TRBD2 matching over 9 bases. V was pared by 4 bases and J by 5 bases, with 11 bases of the junction left unmatched. The CDR3 sequence is 16 residues long. In germline, CDR1 is MGHRA, CDR2 YSYEKL. The CDR3 bases that were read are TGCGCCAGCAGCCGTACGTCGGCCAGCGGGGGGGAGACC. Encoded protein: CASSRTSASGGET. The CDR3 reads in full as CASSRTSASGGETQYF.

A remark on this clone: The DNA ends 3 residues before the CDR3 does, and the rest of the CDR3 is filled in from the germline J gene. The rearrangement links TRBV20-1 to TRBJ2-7; D not certain. The germline V gene has CDR1 DFQATT and CDR2 SNEGSKA (reference sequence). The CDR3 spans 12 residues. The ends were cut back, 1 base at V and 1 base at J, with 5 bases in the middle. The CDR3 DNA, read in part, is TGCAGTGCTAGAGGCGAATCCTACGAG. It is translated as CSARGESYE. The whole CDR3 region reads CSARGESYEQYF.

Comment on this clone: The DNA ends 3 residues before the CDR3 does, and the rest of the CDR3 is filled in from the germline J gene. V is TRBV20-1 and J is TRBJ1-2; 8 nucleotides match TRBD1. J was trimmed by 6 bases and V by 5 bases; bases with no gene match: 11. Germline V gene lookup returns CDR1 DFQATT and CDR2 SNEGSKA (reference sequence). The CDR3 consists of 14 residues. The CDR3 sequence is CSARMDREAHGYTF. The CDR3 DNA, read in part, is TGCAGTGCTCGGATGGACAGGGAGGCCCATGGC.

For this clone: Coverage ceases 3 residues before the CDR3 finishes, and the germline J gene fills in the end. This chain uses TRBV9 with TRBJ2-1, with a possible D match to TRBD2 (6 bases). V was pared by 3 bases and J by 3 bases, with 7 bases between. Germline V lookup: CDR1 SGDLS, CDR2 YYNGEE. The CDR3 is 13 amino acids. The DNA read from the CDR3 is TGTGCCAGCAGCGCGGGACTCTACAATGAG. Its protein is CASSAGLYNE. The whole CDR3 protein reads CASSAGLYNEQFF. The full variable domain, completed using reference TRBV9 and TRBJ2-1, is DSGVTQTPKHLITATGQRVTLRCSPRSGDLSVYWYQQSLDQGLQFLIQYYNGEERAKGNILERFSAQQFPDLHSELNLSSLELGDSALYFCASSAGLYNEQFFGPGTRLTVL.

A remark on this clone: The read halts 3 residues ahead of the CDR3 end, with the missing end drawn from the germline J gene. This chain connects TRBV20-1 to TRBJ2-7; D unresolved. Germline V gene data show CDR1 as DFQATT and CDR2 as SNEGSKA (reference sequence). The CDR3 length is 12 residues. Trimming took off 0 bases at V and 4 bases at J, with 7 bases between the two ends. Here the CDR3 reads CSAREGSYEQYF. The covered CDR3 bases are TGCAGTGCTAGAGAGGGCAGTTACGAG.

About this clone: At one of its ends the junction is not consistent with the germline gene, which may arise from a read error. The read falls 3 residues short of the CDR3 end, and the missing part is taken from the germline J gene. This chain joins TRBV4-2 and TRBJ1-2, with 7 bases aligning to TRBD1. Germline loops: CDR1 LGHNA, CDR2 YNFKEQ. The CDR3 loop spans 15 amino acids. The CDR3 here is CASSQDPGQVYGYTF. The sequenced CDR3 bases are TGCGCCAGCAGCCAAGATCCAGGACAGGTCTATGGC.

Of note for this clone: The CDR3 end falls 3 residues outside the read, so it is completed with the germline J gene. The V call is TRBV9, the J call TRBJ2-4; 8 bases are a match to TRBD2. The CDR3 extends over 16 amino acids. Germline V lookup: CDR1 SGDLS, CDR2 YYNGEE. V was clipped by 0 bases and J by 9 bases; unmatched bases: 11. The covered CDR3 bases are TGTGCCAGCAGCGTAGGTACCCCGGGACTAGGCGGCATT. Residues: CASSVGTPGLGGI. The CDR3 reads in full as CASSVGTPGLGGIQYF.

With regard to this clone: The sequence runs out 3 residues before the end of the CDR3; the remainder is reconstructed from the germline J gene. The chain couples TRBV6-2 or TRBV6-3 to TRBJ1-1, with D uncertain. V lost 0 bases and J 7 bases, leaving 21 bases between the germline ends. Looked up from germline, CDR1 is MNHEY and CDR2 is SVGEGT. CDR3 size: 17 residues. Partial CDR3 DNA: TGTGCCAGCAGTTACTCCCTTTTGAGCAGAGGAGGACTTGAA. This translates into CASSYSLLSRGGLE. The full CDR3 is CASSYSLLSRGGLEAFF.

With respect to this clone: Read coverage stops 3 residues before the CDR3 terminus; the germline J gene supplies the remainder. V is TRBV7-8 and J is TRBJ1-5, with a tentative D call TRBD1 (6 bases). Germline CDR1 SGHVS, CDR2 FQNEAQ. V lost 8 bases and J 0 bases, leaving 11 bases between the germline ends. The length of the CDR3 is 14 residues. The chain's CDR3 is CASHRAHSNQPQHF. Incomplete CDR3 DNA: TGTGCCAGCCACAGGGCTCATAGCAATCAGCCC.

Incomplete CDR3 DNA: TGCGCCAGCAGCCAAGAAGGCTCAGGGAATTCAGATACG. Protein: CASSQEGSGNSDT. In full, the CDR3 reads CASSQEGSGNSDTQYF. The chain couples TRBV4-1 to TRBJ2-3, with D perhaps TRBD1 (5 bases). The CDR3 extends 3 residues past the end of the read, so its final part is completed from the germline J gene. V dropped 0 bases and J dropped 4 bases, with 14 bases sitting between them. CDR1 is MGHRA and CDR2 is YSYEKL in the germline V gene. This CDR3 has 16 amino acids.

With regard to this clone: The read ends 3 residues shy of where the CDR3 ends; the end is completed using the germline J gene. V gene TRBV7-9 combines with J gene TRBJ1-4, with a possible D match to TRBD1 (5 bases). CDR1 is SEHNR, CDR2 FQNEAQ, per germline (reference sequence). The germline V and J ends were trimmed by 6 bases and 8 bases, with 13 bases remaining between them. The CDR3 is made up of 13 amino acids. The CDR3 loop reads CASSQGLSEKLFF. The part of the CDR3 DNA that was read is TGTGCCAGCAGTCAGGGACTTTCAGAAAAA.

On this clone itself: The read comes to an end 3 residues before the CDR3 does, leaving the germline J gene to fill in the end. The V and J genes are TRBV18 and TRBJ1-5; the D gene is possibly TRBD1 (5 bases). Germline-derived CDR1 and CDR2 are KGHSH and LQKENI. Trimming pared 3 bases from V and 6 bases from J, leaving 15 bases between. The CDR3 is made up of 15 amino acids. This CDR3 is CASSPEAAQGQPQHF. The CDR3 bases that were read are TGTGCCAGCTCACCGGAGGCGGCGCAGGGTCAGCCC.

The CDR3 sequence is CSAEGGQAGPNTDTQYF. The CDR3 DNA, read in part, is TGCAGCGCCGAGGGGGGACAGGCGGGACCTAACACAGATACG. This chain uses TRBV29-1 with TRBJ2-3; 8 bases fit TRBD1. The missing CDR3 end, 3 residues past where the read stops, is filled in from the germline J gene. The germline V gene has CDR1 SQVTM and CDR2 ANQGSEA. CDR3 length equals 17 residues. The J segment lost 2 bases and the V segment lost 7 bases, leaving 17 bases of the junction unmatched.

As to this clone: The CDR3 goes on 3 residues after the read ends, and that part is filled in from the germline J gene. This rearrangement joins TRBV7-2 to TRBJ2-7; TRBD2 matches at 10 bases. Germline V gives CDR1 SGHTA, CDR2 FQGNSA. With 1 base clipped from V and 3 bases from J, the junction kept 0 bases outside the gene matches. The CDR3 runs 14 residues. The DNA read from the CDR3 is TGTGCCAGCAGCTTAGGACTAGCGGGCTACGAG. This sequence encodes CASSLGLAGYE. The full CDR3 is CASSLGLAGYEQYF.